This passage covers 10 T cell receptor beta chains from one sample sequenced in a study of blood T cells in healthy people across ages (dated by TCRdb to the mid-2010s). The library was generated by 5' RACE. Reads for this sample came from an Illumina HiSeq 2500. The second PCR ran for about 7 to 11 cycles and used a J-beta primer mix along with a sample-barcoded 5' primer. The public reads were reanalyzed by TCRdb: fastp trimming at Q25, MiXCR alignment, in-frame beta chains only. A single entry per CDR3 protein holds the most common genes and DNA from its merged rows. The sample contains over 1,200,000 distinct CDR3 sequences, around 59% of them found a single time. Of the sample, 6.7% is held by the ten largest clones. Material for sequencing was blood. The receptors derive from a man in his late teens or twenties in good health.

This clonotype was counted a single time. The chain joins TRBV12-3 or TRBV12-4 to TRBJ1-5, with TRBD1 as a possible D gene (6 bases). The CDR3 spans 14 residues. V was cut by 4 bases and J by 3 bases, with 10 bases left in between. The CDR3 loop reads CASSWGLFNQPQHF. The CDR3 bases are TGTGCCAGCAGTTGGGGGCTTTTCAATCAGCCCCAGCATTTT.

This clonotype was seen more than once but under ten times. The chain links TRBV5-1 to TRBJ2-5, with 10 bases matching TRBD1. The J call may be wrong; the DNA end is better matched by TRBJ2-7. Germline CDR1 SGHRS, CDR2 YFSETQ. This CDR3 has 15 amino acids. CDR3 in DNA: TGCGCCAGCAGCATCGGACAGGGGGGGGCTTACGAGCAGTACTTC. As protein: CASSIGQGGAYEQYF.

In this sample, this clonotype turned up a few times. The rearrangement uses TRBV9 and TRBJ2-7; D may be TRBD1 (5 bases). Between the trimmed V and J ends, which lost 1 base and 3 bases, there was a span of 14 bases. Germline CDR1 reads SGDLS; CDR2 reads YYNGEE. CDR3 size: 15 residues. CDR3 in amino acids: CASSVTAGSHYEQYF. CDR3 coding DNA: TGTGCCAGCAGCGTAACGGCAGGGTCCCACTACGAGCAGTACTTC.

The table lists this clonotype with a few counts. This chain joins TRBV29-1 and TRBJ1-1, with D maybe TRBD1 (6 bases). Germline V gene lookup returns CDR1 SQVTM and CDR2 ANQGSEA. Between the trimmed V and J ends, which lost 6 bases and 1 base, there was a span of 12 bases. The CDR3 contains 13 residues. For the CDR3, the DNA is TGCAGCGTCCTGACAGGACCGAACACTGAAGCTTTCTTT. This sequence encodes CSVLTGPNTEAFF.

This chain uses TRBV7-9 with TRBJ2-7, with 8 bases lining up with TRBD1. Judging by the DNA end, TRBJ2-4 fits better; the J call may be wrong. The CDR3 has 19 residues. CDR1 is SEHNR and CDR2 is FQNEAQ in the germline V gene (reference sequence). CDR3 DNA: TGTGCCAGCAGCTTAAAAGACAGGGGAAATTATGGCTACACAAACATTCAGTACTTC. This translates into CASSLKDRGNYGYTNIQYF.

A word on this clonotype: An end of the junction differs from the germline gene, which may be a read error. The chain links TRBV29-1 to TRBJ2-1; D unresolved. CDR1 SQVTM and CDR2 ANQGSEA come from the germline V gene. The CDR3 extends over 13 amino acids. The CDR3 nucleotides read TGCAGCTCTGGCCGGAGCTCCTACAATGAGCGGTTCTTC. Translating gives CSSGRSSYNERFF.

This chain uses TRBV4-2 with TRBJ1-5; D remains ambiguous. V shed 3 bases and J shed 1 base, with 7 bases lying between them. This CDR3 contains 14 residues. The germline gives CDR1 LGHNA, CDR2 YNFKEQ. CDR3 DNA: TGTGCCAGCAGCCATCTCGGGAGCAATCAGCCCCAGCATTTT. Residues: CASSHLGSNQPQHF.

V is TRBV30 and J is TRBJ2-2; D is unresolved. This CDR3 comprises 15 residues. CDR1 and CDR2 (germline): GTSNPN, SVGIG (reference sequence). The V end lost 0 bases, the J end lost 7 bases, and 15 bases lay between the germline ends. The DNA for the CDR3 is TGTGCCTGGAGTGTACTGGGTAGGGCCGGCGGGGAGCTGTTTTTT. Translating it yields CAWSVLGRAGGELFF. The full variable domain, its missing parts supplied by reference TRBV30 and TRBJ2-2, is SQTIHQWPATLVQPVGSPLSLECTVEGTSNPNLYWYRQAAGRGLQLLFYSVGIGQISSEVPQNLSASRPQDRQFILSSKKLLLSDSGFYLCAWSVLGRAGGELFFGEGSRLTVL.

The CDR3 is CASLRDSLNTEAFF. CDR3 bases: TGTGCCAGCCTCAGGGACAGCCTTAACACTGAAGCTTTCTTT. V usage is TRBV12-3 or TRBV12-4 and J usage is TRBJ1-1; 7 nucleotides agree with TRBD1. Losses at the gene ends were 8 bases for V and 2 bases for J; bases not matched to a gene: 8. The length of the CDR3 is 14 residues.

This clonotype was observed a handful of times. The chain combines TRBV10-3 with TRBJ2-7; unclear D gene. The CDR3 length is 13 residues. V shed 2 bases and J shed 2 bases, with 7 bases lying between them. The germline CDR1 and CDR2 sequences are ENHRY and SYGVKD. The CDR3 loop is CAISELGTYEQYF. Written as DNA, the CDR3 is TGTGCCATCAGTGAGCTGGGAACCTACGAGCAGTACTTC.